This T cell receptor beta chain came from a study of blood T cell repertoires in COVID-19. Study as a whole: Among Cohort 3 donors, those recovered had two negative PCRs, clearance, or symptom resolution. T cells, B-cell-depleted T cells, or PBMCs provided the cDNA or gDNA that served as material.

In the authors' methods: Estimation of nucleated cell counts was performed using reference gene primer amplification. Produced via immunoSEQ multiplex PCR; TCRdb's table is partial and in-frame only. V and J calls and clone size are copied from that table; D and trimming were computed from the DNA. The data hold some 300,000 clones, with more than 75% observed a single time. With 4 bases removed from V and 4 bases from J, the gap between germline ends came to 10 bases. This CDR3 is built from 14 residues. Germline lookup yields CDR1 KGHDR and CDR2 SFDVKD. This clone has a single count. Membership in each cohort depended on participant-reported clinical history.

This chain links TRBV24-1 with TRBJ2-1, with D unresolved. The sequencing input was PBMCs or T cells enriched from blood (not recorded which). The TCR comes from a woman in her fifties or sixties in a cohort exposed to, infected with or recovered from COVID-19 (not recorded which). The CDR3 sequence is CATSDQTPYNEQFF. The CDR3, as DNA: TGTGCCACCAGTGACCAAACACCTTACAATGAGCAGTTCTTC.